A selection of T cell receptor beta chains follows, all from one sample in a study of response to subunit inactivated influenza vaccine. One entry per CDR3 protein results from TCRdb running MiXCR on the RT-PCR reads. The table lists some 500,000 distinct CDR3 sequences, 10% to 15% of them singletons. The source was PBMCs from blood, collected more than 35 days after vaccination. The source of these receptors is a man in his forties or fifties who received an inactivated influenza vaccine. The CDR3 runs from the conserved cysteine through the conserved F or W. A D gene is named only where the DNA matches it firmly. The size field is filled for only some rows; it gives once, few, many or a size class.

J gene | clone size | V gene | D gene | CDR3 DNA | CDR3 protein
TRBJ2-6 | - | TRBV4-3 | TRBD2 | TGCGCCAGCAGCCAAGATGGGGCGGGAGCGTCCTCTGGGGCCAACGTCCTGACTTTC | CASSQDGAGASSGANVLTF
TRBJ2-1 | - | TRBV5-6 | TRBD2 | TGTGCCAGCAGCTTGGGATCCAGCGGGGGTTCGTCCTACAATGAGCAGTTCTTC | CASSLGSSGGSSYNEQFF
TRBJ1-6 | - | TRBV5-4 | - | TGTGCCAGCAGCTTGGCAGGGTTTCATTCACCCCTCCACTTT | CASSLAGFHSPLHF
TRBJ2-2 | few | TRBV4-3 | TRBD2 | TGCGCCAGCAGCCAAGCAAGCGGGAGGTGGACCGGGGAGCTGTTTTTT | CASSQASGRWTGELFF
TRBJ1-3 | - | TRBV10-1 | - | TGCGCCAGCAGCCGTGTCGTCGGCGGATCTGGAAACACCATATATTTT | CASSRVVGGSGNTIYF
TRBJ2-3 | - | TRBV2 | TRBD2 | TGTGCCAGCAGTGAAGGACATGACTCGAGGACTAGCGGGAGCACAGATACGCAGTATTTT | CASSEGHDSRTSGSTDTQYF
TRBJ2-3 | few | TRBV6-4 | TRBD2 | TGTGCCAGTACTGGACTAGCGGTCCTCTTAAATCATACGCAGTATTTT | CASTGLAVLLNHTQYF
TRBJ2-3 | many | TRBV29-1 | - | TGCAGCGTTGAATTGGGCCCATACGTTACGCAGTATTTT | CSVELGPYVTQYF
TRBJ2-3 | - | TRBV10-3 | - | TGTGCCATCAGCCAAGAAACAGATACGCAGTATTTT | CAISQETDTQYF
TRBJ1-1 | few | TRBV12-3/TRBV12-4 | - | TGTGCCAGCAGAAAGACAGAGAACACTGAAGCTTTCTTT | CASRKTENTEAFF
TRBJ2-3 | - | TRBV29-1 | - | TGCAGCGGAGGGACGACAGATACGCAGTATTTT | CSGGTTDTQYF
TRBJ2-5 | - | TRBV7-2 | TRBD2 | TGTGCCAGCAGCTTCGGGGGGGGGCCTGAGACCCAGTACTTC | CASSFGGGPETQYF
TRBJ1-5 | - | TRBV24-1 | TRBD1 | TGTGCCACCAGTGCGGACAGGGCGGGCAATCAGCCCCAGCATTTT | CATSADRAGNQPQHF
TRBJ2-1 | few | TRBV7-3 | - | TGTGCCAGCAGCTTAAGTGTGCTTAATGAGCAGTTCTTC | CASSLSVLNEQFF
TRBJ1-1 | - | TRBV5-1 | - | TGCGCCAGCAGTCACGGGGGCGGGGTAACTGAAGCTTTCTTT | CASSHGGGVTEAFF
TRBJ2-7 | - | TRBV4-3 | - | TGCGCCAGCAGCCCAGAGCGAAGCGCCAGGGGCTACGAGCAGTACTTC | CASSPERSARGYEQYF
TRBJ1-2 | - | TRBV4-3 | - | TGCGCCAGCAGCCAGGGTCTAAACTATGGCTACACCTTC | CASSQGLNYGYTF
TRBJ2-3 | - | TRBV6-1 | - | TGTGCCAGCAGCTCTATTGGGGGGACCAGCACAGATACGCAGTATTTT | CASSSIGGTSTDTQYF
TRBJ1-6 | few | TRBV20-1 | - | TGCAGTGCTAGAGTTTTGGCAGGGGATTCACCCCTCCACTTT | CSARVLAGDSPLHF
TRBJ2-7 | - | TRBV4-2 | - | TGTGCCAGCAGCCAAGATCTCTTGGAATACGAGCAGTACTTC | CASSQDLLEYEQYF
TRBJ1-2 | - | TRBV7-2 | - | TGTGCCAGCAGTGTGGGCCAGGGGTTGGTCTATGGCTACACCTTC | CASSVGQGLVYGYTF
TRBJ2-2 | few | TRBV19 | - | TGTGCCAGTAGTCTTCTCCCCGGCGGGGAGCTGTTTTTT | CASSLLPGGELFF
TRBJ2-1 | - | TRBV6-1 | TRBD2 | TGTGCCAGCAGTGAACAGGGACTAGCGGGTCCCTCCGGGCAGTTCTTC | CASSEQGLAGPSGQFF
TRBJ2-1 | - | TRBV3-1 | - | TGTGCCAGCAGCTACGGGAGTAACAGAGATAATGAGCAGTTCTTC | CASSYGSNRDNEQFF
TRBJ1-5 | - | TRBV19 | - | TGTGCCAGTAGTTCCCCGGCGGGCAGGGGCGAACAGCCCCAGCATTTT | CASSSPAGRGEQPQHF
TRBJ1-6 | few | TRBV5-1 | - | TGCGCCAGCAGCTTGGAAACGGGGACGGCCATCTACTTT | CASSLETGTAIYF
TRBJ2-7 | - | TRBV11-2 | - | TGTGCCAGCAGCCCAGGTGGGGTTGGTAGCGGATTCTCCTACGAGCAGTACTTC | CASSPGGVGSGFSYEQYF
TRBJ2-7 | few | TRBV12-3/TRBV12-4 | - | TGTGCCAGCAGTTTCACAGGGATGGAGCAGTACTTC | CASSFTGMEQYF
TRBJ2-7 | - | TRBV20-1 | TRBD2 | TGCAGTGCTTCCGTAGCGGGGGCCCGGGGAGAGCAGTACTTC | CSASVAGARGEQYF
TRBJ1-2 | - | TRBV28 | - | TGTGCCAGCAGTTCTCTTGGCTACACCTTC | CASSSLGYTF
TRBJ2-3 | - | TRBV7-7 | TRBD1 | TGTGCCAGCAGCCAGGGGACAGGGCACGCAGATACGCAGTATTTT | CASSQGTGHADTQYF
TRBJ1-2 | many | TRBV6-1 | - | TGTGCCAGCAGTCCTAGGCGCGGCAGCCACCCTAACGGCTACACCTTC | CASSPRRGSHPNGYTF
TRBJ2-5 | few | TRBV21-1 | - | TGTGCCAGCAGCATTCGGACTAGCGGGAGTGCCCGCAACGGGGAGACCCAGTACTTC | CASSIRTSGSARNGETQYF
TRBJ2-6 | - | TRBV6-1 | - | TGTGCCAGCAGTACAGAGTTCTCTGGGGCCAACGTCCTGACTTTC | CASSTEFSGANVLTF
TRBJ2-7 | few | TRBV12-3/TRBV12-4 | - | TGTGCCAGCAGCCCGGACAGTACCTACGAGCAGTACTTC | CASSPDSTYEQYF
TRBJ1-6 | many | TRBV5-1 | - | TGCGCCAGCAGCTTGAGTCAGATCAATTCACCCCTCCACTTT | CASSLSQINSPLHF
TRBJ2-1 | - | TRBV3-1 | - | TGTGCCAGCAGCCCGGCTAGCGTATCCTACAATGAGCAGTTCTTC | CASSPASVSYNEQFF
TRBJ2-1 | once | TRBV20-1 | - | TGCAGTGCTAGAAGACTAGGGGATGAGCAGTTCTTC | CSARRLGDEQFF
TRBJ2-1 | - | TRBV20-1 | - | TGCAGTGCTAGAGATCGCAGGTCGGGACGCCCGGTCCATGAGCAGTTCTTC | CSARDRRSGRPVHEQFF
TRBJ2-1 | many | TRBV7-8 | - | TGTGCCAGCAGCTACCTTATGGGGGAGCAGTTCTTC | CASSYLMGEQFF
TRBJ1-1 | - | TRBV6-5 | TRBD1 | TGTGCCAGCAGTTACAGACAGGGGATGAACACTGAAGCTTTCTTT | CASSYRQGMNTEAFF
TRBJ2-7 | - | TRBV4-1 | - | TGCGCCAGCAGCCAAGATAGGCGGGCAACTAGCTCCTACGAGCAGTACTTC | CASSQDRRATSSYEQYF
TRBJ1-2 | - | TRBV3-1 | TRBD1 | TGTGCCAGCAGCCAAGATCAGACAGGGTTCTATGGCTACACCTTC | CASSQDQTGFYGYTF
TRBJ2-7 | few | TRBV10-3 | - | TGTGCCATCTGGCACCCCTCCTACGAGCAGTACTTC | CAIWHPSYEQYF
TRBJ2-5 | few | TRBV20-1 | TRBD2 | TGCAGTGCTAGAGAGGGCGGGAGTATATCAGAGACCCAGTACTTC | CSAREGGSISETQYF
TRBJ1-2 | many | TRBV24-1 | - | TGTGCCACCTACAGCATTTCCGATGGCTACACCTTC | CATYSISDGYTF
TRBJ2-1 | - | TRBV7-2 | - | TGTGCCAGCAGCAAGAGTTCCTACAATGAGCAGTTCTTC | CASSKSSYNEQFF
TRBJ2-1 | - | TRBV4-1 | - | TGCGCCAGCAGCCAAGGGTACTACAATGAGCAGTTCTTC | CASSQGYYNEQFF
TRBJ2-1 | - | TRBV11-2 | - | TGTGCCAGCAGCCCGGCGGGGGCTTTGGCCTACAATGAGCAGTTCTTC | CASSPAGALAYNEQFF
TRBJ2-1 | once | TRBV7-2 | - | TGTGCCAGCAGCGTAGGGGGACCAAGGCTTCGCAGCCCGTTCTTC | CASSVGGPRLRSPFF
TRBJ2-7 | - | TRBV5-1 | - | TGCGCCAGCAGCTTGCAATTGCCAGGGAGAGACGAGCAGTACTTC | CASSLQLPGRDEQYF
TRBJ2-5 | - | TRBV5-6 | - | TGTGCCAGCAGTTCGGTAATGGATGGCGGGACGAAGACCCAGTACTTC | CASSSVMDGGTKTQYF
TRBJ2-4 | - | TRBV29-1 | - | TGCAGCGGGACTACAGCAAACATTCAGTACTTC | CSGTTANIQYF